The sequence of this T cell receptor beta chain was determined in a study of T cells in localized non-small cell lung cancer. General study findings and limits: Elevated circulating T cell density in blood was associated with longer overall survival. There was higher T cell clonality in uninvolved adjacent lung than in tumor, and it was highest there. For the top 100 tumor clones, a median roughly 56 also appeared in adjacent lung.

As regards this clone: Antigen: not known.

Germline lookup yields CDR1 LNHDA and CDR2 SQIVND (reference sequence). This CDR3 is 18 amino acids long. V lost 5 bases and J 0 bases, leaving 20 bases between the germline ends. TCRdb's copy holds only in-frame clones and misses some; the assay was immunoSEQ multiplex PCR. Here the sample spans roughly 40,000 clones, approximately 80% being singletons. The V gene is TRBV19, the J gene TRBJ1-5; D is possibly TRBD1 (5 bases). The sample in question was peripheral blood mononuclear cells, obtained before any cancer treatment. The origin of this receptor is a male donor older than 55 with stage II lung adenocarcinoma. The CDR3 is CASSSKTAGTYSNQPQHF. CDR3 sequence (DNA): TGTGCCAGTAGTTCTAAGACGGCGGGGACCTATAGCAATCAGCCCCAGCATTTT.